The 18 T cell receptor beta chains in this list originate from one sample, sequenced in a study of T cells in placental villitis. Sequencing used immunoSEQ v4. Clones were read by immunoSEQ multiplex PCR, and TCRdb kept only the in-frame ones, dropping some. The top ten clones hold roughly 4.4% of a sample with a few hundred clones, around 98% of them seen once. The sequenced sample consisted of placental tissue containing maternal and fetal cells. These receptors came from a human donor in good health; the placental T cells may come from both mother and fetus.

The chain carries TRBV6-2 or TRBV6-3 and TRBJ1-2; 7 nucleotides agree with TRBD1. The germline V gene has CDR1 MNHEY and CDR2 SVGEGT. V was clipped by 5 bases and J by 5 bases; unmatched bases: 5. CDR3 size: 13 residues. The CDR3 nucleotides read TGTGCCAGCAGTAGAGGGACAGCTTATGGCTACACCTTC. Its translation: CASSRGTAYGYTF.

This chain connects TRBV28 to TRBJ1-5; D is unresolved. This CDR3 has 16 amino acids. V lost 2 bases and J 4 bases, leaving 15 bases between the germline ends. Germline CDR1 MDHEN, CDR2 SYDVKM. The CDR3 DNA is TGTGCCAGCAGTTTAGGTCTGGGGATGAGGAATCAGCCCCAGCATTTT. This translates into CASSLGLGMRNQPQHF.

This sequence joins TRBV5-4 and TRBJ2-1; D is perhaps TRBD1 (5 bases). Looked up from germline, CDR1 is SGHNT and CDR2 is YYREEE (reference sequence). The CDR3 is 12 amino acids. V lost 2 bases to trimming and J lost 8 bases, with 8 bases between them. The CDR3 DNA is TGTGCCAGCAGCTTAGGGGCGGATGAGCAGTTCTTC. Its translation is CASSLGADEQFF. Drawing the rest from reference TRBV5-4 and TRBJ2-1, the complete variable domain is ETGVTQSPTHLIKTRGQQVTLRCSSQSGHNTVSWYQQALGQGPQFIFQYYREEENGRGNFPPRFSGLQFPNYSSELNVNALELDDSALYLCASSLGADEQFFGPGTRLTVL.

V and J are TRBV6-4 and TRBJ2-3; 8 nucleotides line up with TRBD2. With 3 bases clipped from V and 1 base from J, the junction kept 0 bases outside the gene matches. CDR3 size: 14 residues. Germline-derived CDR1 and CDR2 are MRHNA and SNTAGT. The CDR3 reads CASSEAGGTDTQYF. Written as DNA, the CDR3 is TGTGCCAGCAGTGAAGCGGGGGGCACAGATACGCAGTATTTT.

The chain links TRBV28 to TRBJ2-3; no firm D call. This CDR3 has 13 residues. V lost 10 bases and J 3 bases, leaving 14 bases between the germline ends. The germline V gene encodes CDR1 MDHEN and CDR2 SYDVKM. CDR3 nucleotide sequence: TGTGCCACCCTCCGCCCAAATACAGATACGCAGTATTTT. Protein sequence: CATLRPNTDTQYF.

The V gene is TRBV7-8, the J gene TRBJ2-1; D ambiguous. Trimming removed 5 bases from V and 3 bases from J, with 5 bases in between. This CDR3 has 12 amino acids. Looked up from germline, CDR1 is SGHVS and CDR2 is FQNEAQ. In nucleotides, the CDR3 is TGTGCCAGCAGCCCTGACTACAATGAGCAGTTCTTC. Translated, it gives CASSPDYNEQFF.

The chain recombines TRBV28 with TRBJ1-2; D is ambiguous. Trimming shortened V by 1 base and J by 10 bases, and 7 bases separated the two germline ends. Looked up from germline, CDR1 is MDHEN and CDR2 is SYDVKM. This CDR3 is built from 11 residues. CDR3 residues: CASSLYGNYTF. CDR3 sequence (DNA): TGTGCCAGCAGTTTATACGGAAACTACACCTTC.

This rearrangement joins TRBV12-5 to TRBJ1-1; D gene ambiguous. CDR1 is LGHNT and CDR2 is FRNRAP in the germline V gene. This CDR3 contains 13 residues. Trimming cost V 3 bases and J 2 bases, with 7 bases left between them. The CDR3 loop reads CASGFNHNTEAFF. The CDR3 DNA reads TGTGCTAGTGGTTTTAATCATAACACTGAAGCTTTCTTT.

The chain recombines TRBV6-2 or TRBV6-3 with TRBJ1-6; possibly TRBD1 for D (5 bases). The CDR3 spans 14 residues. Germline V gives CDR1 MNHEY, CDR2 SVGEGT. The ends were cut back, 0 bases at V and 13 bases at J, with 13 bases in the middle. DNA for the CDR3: TGTGCCAGCAGTTACTCGAGTAGGGGATCGCCCCTCCACTTT. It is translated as CASSYSSRGSPLHF.

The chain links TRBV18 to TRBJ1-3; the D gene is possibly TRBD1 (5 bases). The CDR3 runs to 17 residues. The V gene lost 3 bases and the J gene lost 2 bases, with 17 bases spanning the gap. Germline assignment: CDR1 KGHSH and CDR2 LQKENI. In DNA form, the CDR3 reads TGTGCCAGCTCACCGAACCCCGGGACGGCGACTGGAAACACCATATATTTT. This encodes CASSPNPGTATGNTIYF.

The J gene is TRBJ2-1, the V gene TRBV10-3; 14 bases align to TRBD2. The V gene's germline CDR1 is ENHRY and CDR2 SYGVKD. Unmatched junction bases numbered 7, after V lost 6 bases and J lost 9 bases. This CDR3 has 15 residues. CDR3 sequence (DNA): TGTGCCATCAGGCCCGGGACTAGCGGGAGCAGTGAGCAGTTCTTC. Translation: CAIRPGTSGSSEQFF.

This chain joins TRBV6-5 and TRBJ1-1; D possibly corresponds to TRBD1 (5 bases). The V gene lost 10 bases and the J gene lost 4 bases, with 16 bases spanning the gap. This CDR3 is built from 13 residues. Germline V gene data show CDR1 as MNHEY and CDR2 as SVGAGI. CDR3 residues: CAIAQGLGTEAFF. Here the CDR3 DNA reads TGTGCCATCGCGCAGGGATTGGGCACTGAAGCTTTCTTT.

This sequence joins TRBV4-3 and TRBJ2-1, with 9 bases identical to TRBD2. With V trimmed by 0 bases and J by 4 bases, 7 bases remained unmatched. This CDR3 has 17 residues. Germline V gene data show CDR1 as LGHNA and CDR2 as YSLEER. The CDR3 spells CASSQELGLAGYNEQFF. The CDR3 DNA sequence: TGCGCCAGCAGCCAAGAATTAGGGCTAGCGGGATACAATGAGCAGTTCTTC.

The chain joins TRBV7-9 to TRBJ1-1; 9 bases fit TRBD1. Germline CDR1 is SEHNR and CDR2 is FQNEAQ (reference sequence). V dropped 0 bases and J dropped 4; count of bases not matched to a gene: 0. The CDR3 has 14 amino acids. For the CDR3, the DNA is TGTGCCAGCAGCTTAGCGACAGGGGGCACTGAAGCTTTCTTT. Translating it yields CASSLATGGTEAFF.

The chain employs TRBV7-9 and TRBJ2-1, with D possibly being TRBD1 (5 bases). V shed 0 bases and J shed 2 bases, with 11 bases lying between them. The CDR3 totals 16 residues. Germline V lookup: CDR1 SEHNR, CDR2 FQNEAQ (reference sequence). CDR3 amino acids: CASSLANWGAYNEQFF. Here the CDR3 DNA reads TGTGCCAGCAGCTTAGCGAACTGGGGCGCCTACAATGAGCAGTTCTTC. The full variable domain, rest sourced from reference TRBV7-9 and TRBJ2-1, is DTGVSQNPRHKITKRGQNVTFRCDPISEHNRLYWYRQTLGQGPEFLTYFQNEAQLEKSRLLSDRFSAERPKGSFSTLEIQRTEQGDSAMYLCASSLANWGAYNEQFFGPGTRLTVL.

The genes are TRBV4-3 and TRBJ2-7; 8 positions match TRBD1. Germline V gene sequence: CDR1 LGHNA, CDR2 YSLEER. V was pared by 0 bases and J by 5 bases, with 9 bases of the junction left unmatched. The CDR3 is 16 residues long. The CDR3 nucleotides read TGCGCCAGCAGCCAAGACGGGGCAGGGGGCAGGGACGAGCAGTACTTC. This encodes CASSQDGAGGRDEQYF.

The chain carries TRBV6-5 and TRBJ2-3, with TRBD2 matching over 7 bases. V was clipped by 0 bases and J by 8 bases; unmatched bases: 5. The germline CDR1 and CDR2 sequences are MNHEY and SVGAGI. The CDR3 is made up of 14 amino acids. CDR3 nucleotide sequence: TGTGCCAGCAGTTACTCTCGACTAGCCTTTACGCAGTATTTT. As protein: CASSYSRLAFTQYF.

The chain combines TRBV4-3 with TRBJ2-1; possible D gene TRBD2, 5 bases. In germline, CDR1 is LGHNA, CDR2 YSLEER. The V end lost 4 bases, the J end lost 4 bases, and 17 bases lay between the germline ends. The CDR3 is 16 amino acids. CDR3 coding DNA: TGCGCCAGCAGCCTCCTCATAGGACTCCCGTACAATGAGCAGTTCTTC. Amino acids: CASSLLIGLPYNEQFF.